These 12 T cell receptor beta chains came from one sample sequenced in a study of cytomegalovirus exposure and HLA in healthy donors. With 60 Vbeta and 13 Jbeta primers, the PCR was carried out. Some clones are missing from TCRdb's copy, which holds only in-frame ones; the method was immunoSEQ multiplex PCR. The top ten hold 3.5% to 5.5% of the sample, which has about 140,000 clones, approximately 80% seen once. Sequenced material: PBMCs. These receptors all come from a woman between 40 and 50 years old in good health and CMV-seropositive.

V and J are TRBV10-3 and TRBJ2-3; D unresolved. The germline V and J ends were trimmed by 3 bases and 12 bases, with 19 bases remaining between them. CDR1 ENHRY and CDR2 SYGVKD come from the germline V gene. The CDR3 has 14 residues. The CDR3 DNA reads as TGTGCCATCAGTGAAGTACGAGTAGCCCCTGGACAGTATTTT. Translating it yields CAISEVRVAPGQYF.

The chain joins TRBV10-3 to TRBJ1-1; maybe TRBD1 (5 bases). This CDR3 has 12 amino acids. V lost 8 bases and J lost 11, with 18 bases in between. The germline gives CDR1 ENHRY, CDR2 SYGVKD. CDR3 in amino acids: CAIGAGPGWAFF. The CDR3 nucleotides are TGTGCCATCGGGGCCGGGCCAGGGTGGGCTTTCTTT.

This chain links TRBV18 with TRBJ1-2, with 10 bases identical to TRBD1. With V trimmed by 4 bases and J by 7 bases, 12 bases remained unmatched. The CDR3 extends over 16 amino acids. Germline-derived CDR1 and CDR2 are KGHSH and LQKENI. CDR3: CASSQPGQGGPGGYTF. The CDR3 DNA sequence: TGTGCCAGCTCACAACCCGGACAGGGGGGGCCTGGTGGCTACACCTTC.

The V gene is TRBV28, the J gene TRBJ1-2; no definite D call. Deletions cut 3 bases from V and 7 bases from J, with 21 bases between. Per germline, CDR1 MDHEN and CDR2 SYDVKM. The CDR3 is 16 amino acids. DNA of the CDR3: TGTGCCAGCAGTTTTGTGGAACGTTTAATCCCTAGTGGCTACACCTTC. Its translation is CASSFVERLIPSGYTF.

This clone was counted once. The chain links TRBV5-6 to TRBJ2-5, with D uncertain. Germline V gene data show CDR1 as SGHDT and CDR2 as YYEEEE. The ends were cut back, 5 bases at V and 1 base at J, with 9 bases in the middle. The CDR3 loop spans 13 amino acids. The CDR3 spells CASSRLGQETQYF. As DNA, the CDR3 is TGTGCCAGCAGTCGACTGGGCCAAGAGACCCAGTACTTC.

The genes are TRBV7-3 and TRBJ1-1; D gene uncertain. Germline V CDR1 and CDR2: SGHTA, FQGTGA. This CDR3 spans 13 amino acids. The V end was cut by 1 base, the J end by 1 base, with 4 bases between. In DNA form, the CDR3 reads TGTGCCAGCAGCTTAAAGCAGAACACTGAAGCTTTCTTT. This codes for CASSLKQNTEAFF.

The J gene is TRBJ2-1, the V gene TRBV2, with D perhaps TRBD2 (6 bases). CDR1 and CDR2 from the germline V gene are SNHLY and FYNNEI. The CDR3 length is 13 residues. V was pared by 1 base and J by 15 bases, with 16 bases between. The CDR3 DNA reads TGTGCCAGCAGTGAAGGTTTGGGGGAGGCGGGGTTCTTC. Its protein is CASSEGLGEAGFF.

The chain carries TRBV2 and TRBJ2-3, with 7 bases that match TRBD1. Germline loops: CDR1 SNHLY, CDR2 FYNNEI. The CDR3 runs 13 residues. The V segment lost 11 bases and the J segment 3 bases; nucleotides outside the gene matches: 8. The CDR3 spells CAGLAGGTDTQYF. In DNA form, the CDR3 reads TGTGCCGGTCTGGCAGGGGGAACAGATACGCAGTATTTT.

This clone occurred once. The V gene is TRBV5-4, the J gene TRBJ2-7; 8 positions agree with TRBD2. V shed 5 bases and J 6 bases; nucleotides not matched to a gene: 13. This CDR3 has 15 amino acids. Looked up from germline, CDR1 is SGHNT and CDR2 is YYREEE (reference sequence). For the CDR3, the DNA is TGTGCCAGCAGTCAAATGTCGAGCGGGAGTCCCGAGCAGTACTTC. Protein: CASSQMSSGSPEQYF.

The chain joins TRBV27 to TRBJ2-1; 10 positions match TRBD2. The CDR3 has 16 amino acids. Germline V CDR1 and CDR2: MNHEY, SMNVEV (reference sequence). V was pared by 4 bases and J by 3 bases, with 6 bases of the junction left unmatched. The CDR3 spells CASSYPSGGVYNEQFF. CDR3 in DNA: TGTGCCAGCAGTTACCCTAGCGGGGGAGTCTACAATGAGCAGTTCTTC.

To note about this clone: The junction departs from the called germline gene at one end, perhaps through a read error. The V gene is TRBV7-9, the J gene TRBJ1-1, with D unresolved. CDR3 length equals 16 residues. Germline assignment: CDR1 SEHNR and CDR2 FQNEAQ (reference sequence). Here the CDR3 reads CSSSLPPRVLDTEAFF. As DNA, the CDR3 is TGTTCCAGCAGCTTACCCCCCCGGGTATTGGACACTGAAGCTTTCTTT.

The chain couples TRBV7-3 to TRBJ2-1; D is ambiguous. The CDR3 sequence is 15 residues long. The V gene's germline CDR1 is SGHTA and CDR2 FQGTGA. The V end lost 5 bases, the J end lost 2 bases, and 13 bases lay between the germline ends. CDR3 residues: CASSLVGSPYNEQFF. CDR3 nucleotides: TGTGCCAGCAGCCTGGTCGGGTCCCCCTACAATGAGCAGTTCTTC.